The rows below give T cell receptor beta chains drawn from one sample of a study of blood T cell repertoires in COVID-19. TCRdb keeps only in-frame clones here, not all; method: immunoSEQ multiplex PCR. The profile covers roughly 72,000 clones, with 70% to 90% appearing a single time and roughly a fifth taken by the ten largest. The sequencing input was peripheral blood. All receptors come from a human donor in a cohort sampled during active COVID-19. Each CDR3 is given with its conserved first and last residue. D genes are given only for firm matches. Where a row states a size, it is once, few, many or the class of an expanded clone; other rows omit it.

TRBD1	TRBJ2-7	TRBV7-2	NA	CASSRGTGGPYEQYF	TGTGCCAGCAGCCGCGGGACAGGGGGCCCCTACGAGCAGTACTTC
TRBD1	TRBJ2-5	TRBV5-1	NA	CASRRDSGETQYF	TGCGCCAGCAGAAGGGACAGTGGAGAGACCCAGTACTTC
TRBD1	TRBJ1-5	TRBV28	NA	CAIKGQGLSNQPQHF	TGTGCCATCAAAGGACAGGGGCTCAGCAATCAGCCCCAGCATTTT
NA	TRBJ1-4	TRBV6-5	NA	CASSLRRGENEKLFF	TGTGCCAGCAGCCTCCGCAGGGGCGAGAATGAAAAACTGTTTTTT
NA	TRBJ1-5	TRBV28	once	CASSLSHGSTVNQPQHF	TGTGCCAGCAGTTTGAGCCACGGGTCGACGGTGAATCAGCCCCAGCATTTT
TRBD2	TRBJ2-1	TRBV7-3	NA	CASSLIPASGRGRSYNEQFF	TGTGCCAGCAGCTTAATCCCGGCTAGCGGGAGAGGGAGGTCCTACAATGAGCAGTTCTTC
TRBD2	TRBJ2-1	TRBV19	once	CASGTSGYNEQFF	TGTGCCAGCGGGACTAGCGGCTACAATGAGCAGTTCTTC
NA	TRBJ1-5	TRBV4-3	medium-sized	CASSQDISNQPQHF	TGCGCCAGCAGCCAAGATATCAGCAATCAGCCCCAGCATTTT
TRBD2	TRBJ2-3	TRBV19	NA	CASSISGLAGADTQYF	TGTGCCAGTAGTATCTCGGGACTAGCGGGGGCAGATACGCAGTATTTT
NA	TRBJ2-2	TRBV7-9	NA	CASSLFMPVNTGELFF	TGTGCCAGCAGCTTATTTATGCCGGTGAACACCGGGGAGCTGTTTTTT
TRBD2	TRBJ2-7	TRBV3-1/TRBV3-2	NA	CASSQWGGSSYEQYF	TGTGCCAGCAGCCAATGGGGGGGGAGCTCCTACGAGCAGTACTTC
TRBD1	TRBJ2-6	TRBV13	once	CASSLGTGGNSGANVLTF	TGTGCCAGCAGCTTGGGGACAGGGGGAAATTCTGGGGCCAACGTCCTGACTTTC
TRBD1	TRBJ1-2	TRBV5-1	NA	CASSPTAGTGGYGYTF	TGCGCCAGCAGCCCCACCGCCGGGACAGGGGGCTATGGCTACACCTTC